This TCR beta chain originates from a study of CD8 T cells in ankylosing spondylitis. TCRdb re-analysed the 5' RACE reads in MiXCR, keeping a single row per CDR3 protein. The repertoire holds 300,000 to 350,000 distinct CDR3 sequences, with roughly 20% as singletons. Trimming removed 2 bases from V and 6 bases from J; junction bases left unmatched: 8. The CDR3 extends over 16 amino acids. Germline loops: CDR1 SEHNR, CDR2 FQNEAQ (reference sequence). This chain links TRBV7-9 with TRBJ2-1, with TRBD2 matching over 9 bases. The sequence was collected from a female donor with ankylosing spondylitis or in good health (not recorded which). The sample consisted of blood, either unsorted or a sorted T cell fraction (not recorded which). CDR3 in DNA: TGTGCCAGCAGCTTAAATATGCTAGCGGGGACCAATGAGCAGTTCTTC. Translation gives CASSLNMLAGTNEQFF.